Listed below are T cell receptor beta chains from one sample, sequenced in a study of radiation and T cells in renal cell carcinoma. The table came from immunoSEQ multiplex PCR; TCRdb's copy has only in-frame clones and leaves some out. There are over 60,000 clones in the sample; around 80% occur only once, and over 6% lies in the top ten. The sequences come from blood, collected from a patient whose treatment included radiotherapy and nephrectomy. Source of these receptors: a man aged 60 to 75 with renal cell carcinoma. Each CDR3 is given with its conserved first and last residue. A D gene is named only where the DNA matches it firmly. Size values are once, few and many counts, or a class for expanded clones, and some rows have none.

size: .; V: TRBV6-1; J: TRBJ1-5; D: .; length: 14; DNA: TGTGCCAGCATAGAGGCGGGTGGAAATCAGCCCCAGCATTTT; CDR3: CASIEAGGNQPQHF
size: once; V: TRBV4-3; J: TRBJ1-2; D: .; length: 15; DNA: TGCGCCAGCAGCCAAGAAGGAGTTCGGGGGCCTGGCTACACCTTC; CDR3: CASSQEGVRGPGYTF
size: .; V: TRBV7-9; J: TRBJ1-5; D: .; length: 12; DNA: TGTGCCAGCAGCTTAGGGGACCAGCCCCAGCATTTT; CDR3: CASSLGDQPQHF
size: .; V: TRBV6-6; J: TRBJ1-1; D: .; length: 13; DNA: TGTGCCAGCAGAGAGGGGGGGTACACTGAAGCTTTCTTT; CDR3: CASREGGYTEAFF
size: few; V: TRBV7-2; J: TRBJ2-1; D: TRBD2; length: 17; DNA: TGTGCCAGCAGCTTAGCCTCCGGGACTAGCGGTTACAATGAGCAGTTCTTC; CDR3: CASSLASGTSGYNEQFF
size: few; V: TRBV16; J: TRBJ1-5; D: TRBD1; length: 15; DNA: TGTGCCAGCAGCCAACCTGACAGGGGCGGGCAGCCCCAGCATTTT; CDR3: CASSQPDRGGQPQHF
size: .; V: TRBV6-1; J: TRBJ1-1; D: .; length: 12; DNA: TGTGCCAGCAGTGAGGGACGCCAGGAAGCTTTCTTT; CDR3: CASSEGRQEAFF
size: .; V: TRBV7-9; J: TRBJ2-7; D: .; length: 14; DNA: TGTGCCAGCAGCTCTGACAGGTCATACTACGAGCAGTACTTC; CDR3: CASSSDRSYYEQYF
size: few; V: TRBV5-1; J: TRBJ1-1; D: TRBD1; length: 14; DNA: TGCGCCAGCAGCTCGACAGGGGAGTACACTGAAGCTTTCTTT; CDR3: CASSSTGEYTEAFF
size: .; V: TRBV27; J: TRBJ1-5; D: TRBD1; length: 14; DNA: TGTGCCAGCAGTTCGGACAGGGGTCAACAGCCCCAGCATTTT; CDR3: CASSSDRGQQPQHF
size: .; V: TRBV9; J: TRBJ1-2; D: TRBD1; length: 13; DNA: TGTGCCAGCAGCGTGGGACAGGGCTCTGGCTACACCTTC; CDR3: CASSVGQGSGYTF
size: .; V: TRBV5-5; J: TRBJ1-2; D: .; length: 17; DNA: TGTGCCAGCAGCTTGGGTTGGGACCCCACGGAAGCCTTGGGCTACACCTTC; CDR3: CASSLGWDPTEALGYTF
size: .; V: TRBV27; J: TRBJ1-1; D: .; length: 14; DNA: TGTGCCAGCAGTTTACTGGATAGTGGGACTGAAGCTTTCTTT; CDR3: CASSLLDSGTEAFF
size: .; V: TRBV4-1; J: TRBJ2-1; D: TRBD2; length: 14; DNA: TGCGCCAGCAGCCACGGACTAGCGGAGAATGAGCAGTTCTTC; CDR3: CASSHGLAENEQFF
size: .; V: TRBV5-4; J: TRBJ1-2; D: .; length: 14; DNA: TGTGCCAGCAGCGGTTCGAGGGAGGGGTATGGCTACACCTTC; CDR3: CASSGSREGYGYTF
size: once; V: TRBV11-3; J: TRBJ2-3; D: TRBD2; length: 16; DNA: TGTGCCAGCAGCTCAGGACTAGCGGGAGGGCCGGATACGCAGTATTTT; CDR3: CASSSGLAGGPDTQYF
size: .; V: TRBV30; J: TRBJ1-5; D: .; length: 14; DNA: TGTGCCTGGAGTGACGGAACGGGGGCTCAGCCCCAGCATTTT; CDR3: CAWSDGTGAQPQHF
size: .; V: TRBV10-3; J: TRBJ1-5; D: .; length: 13; DNA: TGTGCCATCAACGACCTCTACAATCAGCCCCAGCATTTT; CDR3: CAINDLYNQPQHF
size: .; V: TRBV6-1; J: TRBJ2-5; D: .; length: 14; DNA: TGTGCCAGCAGTGAAAACGGGGCACAAGAGACCCAGTACTTC; CDR3: CASSENGAQETQYF
size: .; V: TRBV18; J: TRBJ2-5; D: .; length: 15; DNA: TGTGCCAGCTCACCATCAGAGACAGCTCCTCCGGCCCAGTACTTC; CDR3: CASSPSETAPPAQYF
size: .; V: TRBV6-8; J: TRBJ2-1; D: TRBD2; length: 18; DNA: TGTGCCAGCAGTTACATAAGGACTAGCGGGAGTACGGACAATGAGCAGTTCTTC; CDR3: CASSYIRTSGSTDNEQFF
size: .; V: TRBV5-1; J: TRBJ2-3; D: .; length: 16; DNA: TGCGCCAGCACCGTAGCGGCCCAGGACTGGGCGGATACGCAGTATTTT; CDR3: CASTVAAQDWADTQYF
size: .; V: TRBV10-2; J: TRBJ1-5; D: .; length: 14; DNA: TGCGCCAGCAGTGAGTCCGACGGCAATCAGCCCCAGCATTTT; CDR3: CASSESDGNQPQHF